A selection of T cell receptor beta chains follows, all from one sample in a study of blood T cell repertoires in COVID-19. Sequencing was performed with immunoSEQ multiplex PCR; in TCRdb, only in-frame clones are kept and a portion is missing. The repertoire holds approximately 75,000 clones, with approximately 80% as singletons. Specimen: peripheral blood. These TCRs come from a man aged 50-60 years with COVID-19, enrolled during active disease. Both conserved end residues are part of each CDR3. A D gene is named only where the DNA matches it firmly. Some rows have no size entry. The others give once, few or many, or a class for an expanded clone.

abundance: .
v_gene: TRBV19
j_gene: TRBJ2-1
d_gene: TRBD2
CDR3aa: CASSGTSNLDYNEQFF
CDR3nt: TGTGCCAGTAGCGGGACTAGTAACCTCGACTACAATGAGCAGTTCTTC

abundance: .
v_gene: TRBV30
j_gene: TRBJ2-1
d_gene: .
CDR3aa: CAWRRGTNEQFF
CDR3nt: TGTGCCTGGAGGCGGGGAACAAATGAGCAGTTCTTC

abundance: few
v_gene: TRBV7-9
j_gene: TRBJ1-2
d_gene: .
CDR3aa: CASSLGGVYGYTF
CDR3nt: TGTGCCAGCAGCTTAGGGGGGGTCTATGGCTACACCTTC

abundance: .
v_gene: TRBV30
j_gene: TRBJ2-2
d_gene: .
CDR3aa: CACSSHRSSNTGELFF
CDR3nt: TGTGCCTGCTCTTCCCACAGGTCTTCGAACACCGGGGAGCTGTTTTTT

abundance: .
v_gene: TRBV12-5
j_gene: TRBJ2-3
d_gene: .
CDR3aa: CASGLDTTTDTQYF
CDR3nt: TGTGCTAGTGGTTTAGACACGACAACAGATACGCAGTATTTT

abundance: .
v_gene: TRBV20-1
j_gene: TRBJ2-7
d_gene: .
CDR3aa: CSASSVAGTYEQYF
CDR3nt: TGCAGTGCTAGTTCTGTCGCGGGAACCTACGAGCAGTACTTC

abundance: .
v_gene: TRBV2
j_gene: TRBJ2-4
d_gene: .
CDR3aa: CASSDSLQAKNIQYF
CDR3nt: TGTGCCAGCAGTGATTCCCTGCAGGCCAAAAACATTCAGTACTTC

abundance: .
v_gene: TRBV7-8
j_gene: TRBJ1-5
d_gene: .
CDR3aa: CASSPGGGQPQHF
CDR3nt: TGTGCCAGCAGCCCCGGTGGGGGCCAGCCCCAGCATTTT

abundance: once
v_gene: TRBV19
j_gene: TRBJ2-3
d_gene: TRBD2
CDR3aa: CASSKIAGTRTDTQYF
CDR3nt: TGTGCCAGTAGCAAGATAGCGGGCACACGCACAGATACGCAGTATTTT

abundance: .
v_gene: TRBV6-5
j_gene: TRBJ2-1
d_gene: .
CDR3aa: CASSRTFNNEQFF
CDR3nt: TGTGCCAGCAGCAGGACATTTAACAATGAGCAGTTCTTC

abundance: .
v_gene: TRBV24-1
j_gene: TRBJ2-5
d_gene: TRBD1
CDR3aa: CATSDSGQAVKTQYF
CDR3nt: TGTGCCACCAGTGATTCGGGACAGGCCGTGAAGACCCAGTACTTC

abundance: .
v_gene: TRBV29-1
j_gene: TRBJ2-3
d_gene: .
CDR3aa: CSVPRGSVSDTQYF
CDR3nt: TGCAGCGTCCCGCGAGGGAGCGTTTCAGATACGCAGTATTTT

abundance: .
v_gene: TRBV29-1
j_gene: TRBJ2-2
d_gene: TRBD1
CDR3aa: CSVEVSGGTGELFF
CDR3nt: TGCAGCGTTGAAGTCTCAGGGGGAACCGGGGAGCTGTTTTTT

abundance: few
v_gene: TRBV5-1
j_gene: TRBJ2-2
d_gene: TRBD1
CDR3aa: CASSGTTGSGELFF
CDR3nt: TGCGCCAGCAGCGGAACGACAGGGTCCGGGGAGCTGTTTTTT